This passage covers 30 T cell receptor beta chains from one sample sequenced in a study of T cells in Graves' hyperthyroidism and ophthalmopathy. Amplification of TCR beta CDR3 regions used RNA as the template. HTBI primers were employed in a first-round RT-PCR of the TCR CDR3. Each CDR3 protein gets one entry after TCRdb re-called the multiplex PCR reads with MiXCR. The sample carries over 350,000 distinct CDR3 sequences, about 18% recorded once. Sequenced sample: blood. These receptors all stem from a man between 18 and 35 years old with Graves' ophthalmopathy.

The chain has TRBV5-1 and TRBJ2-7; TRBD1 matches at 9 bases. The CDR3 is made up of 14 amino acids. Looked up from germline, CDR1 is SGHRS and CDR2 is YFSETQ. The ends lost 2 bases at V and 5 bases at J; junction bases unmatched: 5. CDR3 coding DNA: TGCGCCAGCAGCTTCGGGACAGGGATACACGAGCAGTACTTC. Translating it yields CASSFGTGIHEQYF.

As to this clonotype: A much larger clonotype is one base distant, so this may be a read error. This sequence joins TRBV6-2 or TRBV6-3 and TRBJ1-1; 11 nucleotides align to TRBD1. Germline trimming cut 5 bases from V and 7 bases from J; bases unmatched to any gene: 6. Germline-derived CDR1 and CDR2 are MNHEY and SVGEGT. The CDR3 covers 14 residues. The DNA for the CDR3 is TGTGCCAGCAGTATGGGACAGGGGGAAATTGAAGCTTTCTTT. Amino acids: CASSMGQGEIEAFF.

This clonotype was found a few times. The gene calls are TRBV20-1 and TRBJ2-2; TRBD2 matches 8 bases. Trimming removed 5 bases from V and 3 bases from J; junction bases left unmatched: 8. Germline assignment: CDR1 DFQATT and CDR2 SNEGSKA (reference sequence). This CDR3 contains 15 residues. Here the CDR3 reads CSARGLERDTGELFF. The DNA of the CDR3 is TGCAGTGCTCGGGGACTAGAGCGCGACACCGGGGAGCTGTTTTTT.

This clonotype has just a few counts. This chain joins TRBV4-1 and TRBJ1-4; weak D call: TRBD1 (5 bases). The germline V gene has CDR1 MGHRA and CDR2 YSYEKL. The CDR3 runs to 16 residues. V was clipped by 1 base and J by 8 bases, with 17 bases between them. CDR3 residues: CASSQGGWRGGEKLFF. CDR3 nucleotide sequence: TGCGCCAGCAGCCAAGGAGGTTGGAGGGGAGGAGAAAAACTGTTTTTT.

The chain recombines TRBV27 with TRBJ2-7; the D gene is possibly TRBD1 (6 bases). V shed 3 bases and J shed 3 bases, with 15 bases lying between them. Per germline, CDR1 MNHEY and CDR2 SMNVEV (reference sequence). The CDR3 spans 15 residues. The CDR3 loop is CASSLQSGHIYEQYF. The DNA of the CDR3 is TGTGCCAGCAGTTTGCAATCGGGACACATCTACGAGCAGTACTTC.

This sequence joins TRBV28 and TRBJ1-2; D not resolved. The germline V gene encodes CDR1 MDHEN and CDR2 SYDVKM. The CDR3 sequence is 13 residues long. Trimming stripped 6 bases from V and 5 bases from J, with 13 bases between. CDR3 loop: CASSPPTFYGYTF. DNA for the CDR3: TGTGCCAGCAGCCCGCCGACCTTTTATGGCTACACCTTC.

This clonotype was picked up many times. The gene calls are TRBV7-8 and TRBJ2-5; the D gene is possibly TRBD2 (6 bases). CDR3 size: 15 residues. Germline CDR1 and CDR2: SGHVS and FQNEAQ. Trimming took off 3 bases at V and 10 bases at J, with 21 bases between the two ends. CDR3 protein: CASSLGLQTSKGQYF. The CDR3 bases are TGTGCCAGCAGCTTGGGACTTCAAACCTCGAAGGGCCAGTACTTC.

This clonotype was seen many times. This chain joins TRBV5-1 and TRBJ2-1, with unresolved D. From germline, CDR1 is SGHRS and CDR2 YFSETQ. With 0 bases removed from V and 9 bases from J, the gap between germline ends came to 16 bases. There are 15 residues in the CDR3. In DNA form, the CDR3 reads TGCGCCAGCAGCTTGGCCTCCCAGTACATTAGTGAGCAGTTCTTC. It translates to CASSLASQYISEQFF.

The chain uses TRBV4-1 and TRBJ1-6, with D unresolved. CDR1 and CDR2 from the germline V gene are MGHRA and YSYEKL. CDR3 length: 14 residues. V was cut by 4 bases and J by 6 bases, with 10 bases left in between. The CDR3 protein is CASSRVPVNSPLHF. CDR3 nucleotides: TGCGCCAGCAGCCGCGTACCCGTTAATTCACCCCTCCACTTT.

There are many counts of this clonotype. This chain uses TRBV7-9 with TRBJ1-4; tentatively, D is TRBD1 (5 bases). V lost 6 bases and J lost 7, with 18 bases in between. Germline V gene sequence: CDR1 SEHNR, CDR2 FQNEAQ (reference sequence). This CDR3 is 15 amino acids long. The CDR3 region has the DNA TGTGCCAGCAGGACTGGGGGTCGACGGAGTGAAAAACTGTTTTTT. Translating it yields CASRTGGRRSEKLFF.

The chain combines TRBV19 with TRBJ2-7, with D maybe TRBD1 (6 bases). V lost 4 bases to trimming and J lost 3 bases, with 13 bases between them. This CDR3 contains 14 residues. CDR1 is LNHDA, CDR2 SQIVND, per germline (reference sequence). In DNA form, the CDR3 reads TGTGCCAGTAGTAAGGCTGGGGGCGGCTACGAGCAGTACTTC. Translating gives CASSKAGGGYEQYF.

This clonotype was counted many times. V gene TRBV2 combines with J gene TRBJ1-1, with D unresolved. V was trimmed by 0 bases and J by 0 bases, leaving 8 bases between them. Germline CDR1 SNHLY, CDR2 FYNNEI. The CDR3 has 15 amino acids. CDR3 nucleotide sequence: TGTGCCAGCAGTGAAGCTGACTTTTTGAACACTGAAGCTTTCTTT. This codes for CASSEADFLNTEAFF.

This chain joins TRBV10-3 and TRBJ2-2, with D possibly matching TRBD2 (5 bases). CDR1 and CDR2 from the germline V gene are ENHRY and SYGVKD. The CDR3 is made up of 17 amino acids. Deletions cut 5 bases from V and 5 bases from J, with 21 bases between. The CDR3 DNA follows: TGTGCCATCAGTTTCGGACCAGAGGCGAGAGGGACCGGGGAGCTGTTTTTT. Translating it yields CAISFGPEARGTGELFF.

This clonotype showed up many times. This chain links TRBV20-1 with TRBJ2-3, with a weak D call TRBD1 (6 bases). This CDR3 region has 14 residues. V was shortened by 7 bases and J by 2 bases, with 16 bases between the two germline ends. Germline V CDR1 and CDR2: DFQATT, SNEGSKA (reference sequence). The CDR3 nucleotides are TGCAGTGTCAAGGGGGTCACACACACAGATACGCAGTATTTT. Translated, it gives CSVKGVTHTDTQYF.

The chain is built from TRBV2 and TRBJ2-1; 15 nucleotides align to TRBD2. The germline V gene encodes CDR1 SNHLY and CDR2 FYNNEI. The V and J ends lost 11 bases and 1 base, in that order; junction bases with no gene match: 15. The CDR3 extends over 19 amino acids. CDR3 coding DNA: TGTGCCGTCCTAAGCGGGACTAGCGGGGGGCTACCGTCCTACAATGAGCAGTTCTTC. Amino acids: CAVLSGTSGGLPSYNEQFF.

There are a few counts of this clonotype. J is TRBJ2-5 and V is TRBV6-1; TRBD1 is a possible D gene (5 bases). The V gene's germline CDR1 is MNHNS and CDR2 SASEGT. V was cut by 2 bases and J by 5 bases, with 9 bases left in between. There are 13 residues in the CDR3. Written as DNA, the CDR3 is TGTGCCAGCAGTGAACAGGGTCGGGAGACCCAGTACTTC. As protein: CASSEQGRETQYF.

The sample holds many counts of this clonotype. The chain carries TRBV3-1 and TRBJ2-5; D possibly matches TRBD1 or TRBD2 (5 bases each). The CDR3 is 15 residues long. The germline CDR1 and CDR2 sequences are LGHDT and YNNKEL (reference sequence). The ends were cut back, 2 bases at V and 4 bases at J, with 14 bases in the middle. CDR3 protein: CASSQLQGDVETQYF. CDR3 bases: TGTGCCAGCAGCCAACTTCAGGGAGATGTAGAGACCCAGTACTTC.

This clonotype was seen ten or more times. In nucleotides, the CDR3 is TGTGCCAGCAGCCCTGGTATAGCCCAAGACAATGAGCAGTTCTTC. Residues: CASSPGIAQDNEQFF. The gene calls are TRBV7-3 and TRBJ2-1; no firm D call. CDR3 length: 15 residues. V lost 5 bases to trimming and J lost 5 bases, with 16 bases between them. Per germline, CDR1 SGHTA and CDR2 FQGTGA.

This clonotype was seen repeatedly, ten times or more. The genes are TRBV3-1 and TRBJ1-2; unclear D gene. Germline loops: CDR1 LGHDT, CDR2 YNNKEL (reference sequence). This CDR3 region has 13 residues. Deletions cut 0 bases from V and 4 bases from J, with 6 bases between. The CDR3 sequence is CASSQEWFYGYTF. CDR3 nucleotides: TGTGCCAGCAGCCAAGAGTGGTTCTATGGCTACACCTTC.

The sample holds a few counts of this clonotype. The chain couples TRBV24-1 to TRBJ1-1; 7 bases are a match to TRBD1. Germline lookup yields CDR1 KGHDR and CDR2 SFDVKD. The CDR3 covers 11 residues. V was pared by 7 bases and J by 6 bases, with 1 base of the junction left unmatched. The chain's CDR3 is CATRQGSEAFF. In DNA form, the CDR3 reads TGTGCCACCAGACAGGGGTCTGAAGCTTTCTTT.

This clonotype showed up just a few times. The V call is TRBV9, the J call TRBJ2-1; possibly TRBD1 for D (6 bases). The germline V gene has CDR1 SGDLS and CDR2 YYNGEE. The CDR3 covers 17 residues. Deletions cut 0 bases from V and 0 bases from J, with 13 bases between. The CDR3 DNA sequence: TGTGCCAGCAGCGTAGGTGGGGGACAACCCTCCTACAATGAGCAGTTCTTC. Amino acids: CASSVGGGQPSYNEQFF.

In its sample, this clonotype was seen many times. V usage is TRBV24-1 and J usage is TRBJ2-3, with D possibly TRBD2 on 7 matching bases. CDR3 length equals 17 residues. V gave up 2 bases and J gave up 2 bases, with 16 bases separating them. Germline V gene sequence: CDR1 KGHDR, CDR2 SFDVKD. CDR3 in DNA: TGTGCCACCAGTGATTGGGGACGGGGGGCTACCACAGATACGCAGTATTTT. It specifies CATSDWGRGATTDTQYF.

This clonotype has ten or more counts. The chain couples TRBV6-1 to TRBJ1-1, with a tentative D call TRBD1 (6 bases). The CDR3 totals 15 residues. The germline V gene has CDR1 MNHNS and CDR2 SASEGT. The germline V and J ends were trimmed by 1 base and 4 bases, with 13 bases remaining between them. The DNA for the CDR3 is TGTGCCAGCAGTGAAGGATGGGGGCTGACCACTGAAGCTTTCTTT. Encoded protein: CASSEGWGLTTEAFF.

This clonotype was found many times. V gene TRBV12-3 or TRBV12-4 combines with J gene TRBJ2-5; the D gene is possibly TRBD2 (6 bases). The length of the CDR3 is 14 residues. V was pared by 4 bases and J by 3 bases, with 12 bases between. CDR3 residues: CASSWGLDKETQYF. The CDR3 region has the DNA TGTGCCAGCAGTTGGGGACTTGACAAAGAGACCCAGTACTTC.

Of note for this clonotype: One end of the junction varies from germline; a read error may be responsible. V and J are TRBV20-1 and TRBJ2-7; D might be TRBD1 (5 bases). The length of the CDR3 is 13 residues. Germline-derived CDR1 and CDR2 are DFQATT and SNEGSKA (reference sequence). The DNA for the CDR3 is TGCGGTGCTAGAGGAAGGGGTCTTTACGAGCAGTACTTC. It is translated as CGARGRGLYEQYF.

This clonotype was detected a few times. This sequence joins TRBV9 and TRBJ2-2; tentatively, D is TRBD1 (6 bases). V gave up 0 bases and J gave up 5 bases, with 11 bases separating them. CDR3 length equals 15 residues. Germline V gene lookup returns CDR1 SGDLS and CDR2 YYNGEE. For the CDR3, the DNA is TGTGCCAGCAGCGTAGAAGGACAGTCAACCGGGGAGCTGTTTTTT. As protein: CASSVEGQSTGELFF. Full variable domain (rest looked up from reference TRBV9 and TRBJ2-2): DSGVTQTPKHLITATGQRVTLRCSPRSGDLSVYWYQQSLDQGLQFLIQYYNGEERAKGNILERFSAQQFPDLHSELNLSSLELGDSALYFCASSVEGQSTGELFFGEGSRLTVL.

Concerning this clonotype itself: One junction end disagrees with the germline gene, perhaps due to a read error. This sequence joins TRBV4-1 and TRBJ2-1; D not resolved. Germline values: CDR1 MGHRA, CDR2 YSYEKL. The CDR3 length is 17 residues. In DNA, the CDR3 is TGCGCCAACAGCCAAGATCCGTGGCTATTCTCCTACAATGAGCAGTTCTTC. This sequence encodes CANSQDPWLFSYNEQFF.

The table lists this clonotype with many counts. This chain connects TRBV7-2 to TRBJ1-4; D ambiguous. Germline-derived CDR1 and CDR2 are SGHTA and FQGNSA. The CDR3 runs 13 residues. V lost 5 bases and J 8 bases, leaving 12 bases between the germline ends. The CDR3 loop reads CASSKKVGEKLFF. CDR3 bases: TGTGCCAGCAGCAAGAAAGTCGGGGAAAAACTGTTTTTT.

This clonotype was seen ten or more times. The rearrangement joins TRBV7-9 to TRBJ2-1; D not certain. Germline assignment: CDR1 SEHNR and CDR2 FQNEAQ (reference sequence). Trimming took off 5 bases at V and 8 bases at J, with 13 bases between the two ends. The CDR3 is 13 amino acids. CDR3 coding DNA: TGTGCCAGCAGCCCTGGCTGGATGGATGAGCAGTTCTTC. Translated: CASSPGWMDEQFF. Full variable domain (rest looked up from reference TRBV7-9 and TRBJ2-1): DTGVSQNPRHKITKRGQNVTFRCDPISEHNRLYWYRQTLGQGPEFLTYFQNEAQLEKSRLLSDRFSAERPKGSFSTLEIQRTEQGDSAMYLCASSPGWMDEQFFGPGTRLTVL.

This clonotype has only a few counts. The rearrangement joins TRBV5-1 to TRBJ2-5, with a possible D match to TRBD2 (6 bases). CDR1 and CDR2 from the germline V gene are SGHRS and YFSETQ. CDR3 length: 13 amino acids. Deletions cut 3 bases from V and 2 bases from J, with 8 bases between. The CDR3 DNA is TGCGCCAGCAGCTCGGAGGGACAAGAGACCCAGTACTTC. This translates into CASSSEGQETQYF.